This entry concerns a single TCR beta chain. Its antigen is unknown. The study reverse transcribed the entire isolated RNA, so it sequenced expressed TCRB transcripts. Libraries were prepared by immunoSEQ multiplex PCR; TCRdb keeps only in-frame clonotypes and omits some of them. The sample has 200,000 to 300,000 clones; about 11% are singletons. This entry is derived from a study of beta chain features in type 1 diabetes. Study-level findings and limits: Shortening of TCRB CDR3s, moderate but significant, appeared in all four CD4+ subsets of Type 1 diabetes patients. A closer apparent resemblance between naive, central memory and Treg TCRB repertoires was seen in patients than in healthy donors. Sequencing the cDNA could make cells with high TCR expression show up more than they should.

The CDR3 consists of 14 residues. The V segment lost 6 bases and the J segment 4 bases; nucleotides outside the gene matches: 4. Germline assignment: CDR1 SGHRS and CDR2 YFSETQ. The chain joins TRBV5-1 to TRBJ2-3, with 11 bases that match TRBD1. The specimen sequenced was naive CD4+ T cells from blood. The TCR sequence derives from a man aged 25-45 years with type 1 diabetes. CDR3 in DNA: TGCGCCAGCACCGGACAGGGGGCGGCAGATACGCAGTATTTT. Encoded protein: CASTGQGAADTQYF.